Following are 14 T cell receptor beta chains from one sample sequenced in a study of a mutant IDH1 vaccine in newly diagnosed glioma. Method: immunoSEQ multiplex PCR; TCRdb's copy keeps in-frame clones and lacks some. The sample contains 35,000 to 50,000 clones, 85% to 95% of which appear only once. Time point noted: week 35, safety follow-up. Every vaccination contained 300 ug of the mutant IDH1 20-mer peptide and was paired with topical imiquimod. These receptors have no identified antigens. The source was PBMCs, collected from a glioma patient whose treatment included an IDH1 peptide vaccine. The source of these receptors is a man aged 50-59 years with glioma.

The chain uses TRBV5-6 and TRBJ2-7; D not certain. In germline, CDR1 is SGHDT, CDR2 YYEEEE. Trimming stripped 0 bases from V and 2 bases from J, with 3 bases between. This CDR3 contains 12 residues. The CDR3 DNA reads as TGTGCCAGCAGCTTGGCCACCTACGAGCAGTACTTC. It encodes CASSLATYEQYF.

This chain joins TRBV2 and TRBJ2-7; no clear D. Germline CDR1 and CDR2: SNHLY and FYNNEI. The V gene lost 6 bases and the J gene lost 2 bases, with 14 bases spanning the gap. CDR3 length: 14 amino acids. The chain's CDR3 is CASRQWGGTYEQYF. Written as DNA, the CDR3 is TGTGCCAGCAGACAGTGGGGTGGCACCTACGAGCAGTACTTC. Variable domain in full (rest from reference TRBV2 and TRBJ2-7): EPEVTQTPSHQVTQMGQEVILRCVPISNHLYFYWYRQILGQKVEFLVSFYNNEISEKSEIFDDQFSVERPDGSNFTLKIRSTKLEDSAMYFCASRQWGGTYEQYFGPGTRLTVT.

The J gene is TRBJ1-5, the V gene TRBV27, with D perhaps matching TRBD1 (6 bases). The germline V and J ends were trimmed by 2 bases and 5 bases, with 10 bases remaining between them. CDR3 size: 14 residues. Germline V gives CDR1 MNHEY, CDR2 SMNVEV (reference sequence). The CDR3 is CASSLLAGDQPQHF. The CDR3 DNA is TGTGCCAGCAGTTTACTGGCAGGGGATCAGCCCCAGCATTTT.

The chain employs TRBV28 and TRBJ2-6; TRBD1 agrees at 8 bases. V dropped 6 bases and J dropped 0; count of bases not matched to a gene: 7. Germline CDR1 is MDHEN and CDR2 is SYDVKM. The CDR3 runs 17 residues. CDR3 region: CASSFRGLRSGANVLTF. CDR3 sequence (DNA): TGTGCCAGCAGCTTCAGGGGGCTCCGCTCTGGGGCCAACGTCCTGACTTTC.

The chain uses TRBV10-2 and TRBJ2-7; TRBD2 aligns across 13 bases. V lost 3 bases and J lost 3; bases outside the gene matches: 2. Germline values: CDR1 WSHSY, CDR2 SAAADI. CDR3 length: 15 residues. The CDR3 protein is CASSEGTSGIYEQYF. The DNA of the CDR3 is TGCGCCAGCAGTGAAGGGACTAGCGGGATCTACGAGCAGTACTTC.

The rearrangement links TRBV5-1 to TRBJ1-4; D is unclear. Germline CDR1 SGHRS, CDR2 YFSETQ. Between the trimmed V and J ends, which lost 4 bases and 5 bases, there was a span of 9 bases. The CDR3 is 13 amino acids. The chain's CDR3 is CASSVQPNEKLFF. CDR3 nucleotide sequence: TGCGCCAGCAGCGTGCAGCCCAATGAAAAACTGTTTTTT.

The V call is TRBV19, the J call TRBJ1-2; 11 bases agree with TRBD1. The junction had 7 bases not matched to a gene; V was cut back by 7 bases and J by 6 bases. Germline CDR1 reads LNHDA; CDR2 reads SQIVND (reference sequence). The CDR3 spans 14 residues. CDR3 protein: CASKQDRGRDGYTF. CDR3 bases: TGTGCCAGTAAACAGGACAGGGGGCGTGATGGCTACACCTTC.

This chain connects TRBV4-3 to TRBJ2-7; D gene ambiguous. Trimming took off 0 bases at V and 0 bases at J, with 9 bases between the two ends. The CDR3 covers 15 residues. Germline values: CDR1 LGHNA, CDR2 YSLEER. The CDR3 reads CASSQDSSSSYEQYF. The DNA of the CDR3 is TGCGCCAGCAGCCAAGACTCCTCGAGCTCCTACGAGCAGTACTTC.

On this clone itself: The sample contains more than one DNA sequence encoding this CDR3. The chain recombines TRBV5-1 with TRBJ1-1, with a possible D match to TRBD1 (6 bases). Germline CDR1 and CDR2: SGHRS and YFSETQ. The CDR3 runs 14 residues. V was cut by 1 base and J by 1 base, with 8 bases left in between. DNA for the CDR3: TGCGCCAGCAGCTTGAGACAGGCGAACACTGAAGCTTTCTTT. As protein: CASSLRQANTEAFF. Complete variable domain (other parts from reference TRBV5-1 and TRBJ1-1): KAGVTQTPRYLIKTRGQQVTLSCSPISGHRSVSWYQQTPGQGLQFLFEYFSETQRNKGNFPGRFSGRQFSNSRSEMNVSTLELGDSALYLCASSLRQANTEAFFGQGTRLTVV.

The chain combines TRBV5-6 with TRBJ1-2; tentative D call: TRBD1 (5 bases). The ends were cut back, 4 bases at V and 1 base at J, with 8 bases in the middle. The CDR3 runs to 13 residues. The germline gives CDR1 SGHDT, CDR2 YYEEEE. Here the CDR3 DNA reads TGTGCCAGCAGCCTAGACAGTAACTATGGCTACACCTTC. This translates into CASSLDSNYGYTF.

The chain carries TRBV7-2 and TRBJ2-7, with TRBD2 matching over 7 bases. V lost 0 bases, J lost 7 bases, and 9 bases stayed unmatched. This CDR3 is built from 15 residues. Looked up from germline, CDR1 is SGHTA and CDR2 is FQGNSA. CDR3 loop: CASSLAWGGMGEQYF. The CDR3 DNA sequence: TGTGCCAGCAGCTTAGCGTGGGGGGGGATGGGGGAGCAGTACTTC.

The chain recombines TRBV4-1 with TRBJ1-6; TRBD1 is a possible D gene (6 bases). This CDR3 has 17 amino acids. In germline, CDR1 is MGHRA, CDR2 YSYEKL. Between the trimmed V and J ends, which lost 0 bases and 7 bases, there was a span of 16 bases. The CDR3 is CASSQDDRGLGNSPLHF. In DNA form, the CDR3 reads TGCGCCAGCAGCCAAGATGATCGGGGGCTGGGAAATTCACCCCTCCACTTT.

This chain uses TRBV6-5 with TRBJ1-1, with 10 nucleotides matching TRBD1. This CDR3 is built from 15 residues. V trimming: 2 bases; J trimming: 3 bases; junction bases outside the gene matches: 3. Germline V gives CDR1 MNHEY, CDR2 SVGAGI. CDR3 loop: CASSYEGQGYTEAFF. DNA for the CDR3: TGTGCCAGCAGTTACGAGGGACAGGGGTACACTGAAGCTTTCTTT.

The genes are TRBV27 and TRBJ2-3; 9 positions agree with TRBD1. The V and J ends lost 3 bases and 4 bases, in that order; junction bases with no gene match: 5. CDR1 is MNHEY, CDR2 SMNVEV, per germline (reference sequence). The CDR3 loop spans 15 amino acids. The CDR3 protein is CASSFLQGAADTQYF. Written as DNA, the CDR3 is TGTGCCAGCAGTTTCCTACAGGGGGCAGCAGATACGCAGTATTTT.